Presented here are 25 T cell receptor beta chains from one specimen sequenced in a study of cytomegalovirus exposure and HLA in healthy donors. The PCR made use of 60 Vbeta and 13 Jbeta primers. Measured with immunoSEQ multiplex PCR; TCRdb has only the in-frame clones, and not every one. Here the sample spans roughly 200,000 clones, 82% being singletons. Sequencing was performed on PBMCs. The receptor set was obtained from a woman aged 50 to 60 in good health and CMV-seronegative.

This chain links TRBV4-3 with TRBJ1-2; no clear D gene. Trimming took off 2 bases at V and 2 bases at J, with 9 bases between the two ends. The length of the CDR3 is 14 residues. Germline CDR1 LGHNA, CDR2 YSLEER. CDR3 loop: CASSQTNRNYGYTF. The CDR3 nucleotides are TGCGCCAGCAGCCAAACCAACAGAAACTATGGCTACACCTTC.

The chain employs TRBV19 and TRBJ2-7; 9 nucleotides align to TRBD2. V was pared by 3 bases and J by 2 bases, with 5 bases of the junction left unmatched. The CDR3 covers 15 residues. In germline, CDR1 is LNHDA, CDR2 SQIVND (reference sequence). This CDR3 reads CASSIRLAGTYEQYF. For the CDR3, the DNA is TGTGCCAGTAGTATTCGGCTAGCGGGGACCTACGAGCAGTACTTC.

This chain uses TRBV5-6 with TRBJ1-1, with 11 positions matching TRBD1. The CDR3 sequence is 17 residues long. Looked up from germline, CDR1 is SGHDT and CDR2 is YYEEEE. Trimming at V came to 4 bases and at J to 1 base, leaving 9 bases not matched to a gene. The CDR3 here is CASSRGQGALRNTEAFF. Here the CDR3 DNA reads TGTGCCAGCAGCAGAGGACAGGGGGCGCTTCGGAACACTGAAGCTTTCTTT.

This sequence joins TRBV27 and TRBJ1-6; TRBD1 might be the D (5 bases). This CDR3 spans 13 amino acids. Germline V gene data show CDR1 as MNHEY and CDR2 as SMNVEV (reference sequence). Trimming took off 2 bases at V and 11 bases at J, with 10 bases between the two ends. The CDR3 protein is CASSLTGSAPLHF. The CDR3 DNA sequence: TGTGCCAGCAGTTTAACAGGATCGGCACCCCTCCACTTT.

The chain couples TRBV18 to TRBJ2-1; tentative D call: TRBD1 (6 bases). The CDR3 runs 14 residues. Trimming removed 6 bases from V and 9 bases from J, with 18 bases in between. CDR1 is KGHSH and CDR2 is LQKENI in the germline V gene. CDR3 bases: TGTGCCAGCTCGCCCAACAGGGTACCGAGTGAGCAGTTCTTC. This codes for CASSPNRVPSEQFF.

This chain uses TRBV11-3 with TRBJ2-3; TRBD2 is a possible D gene (5 bases). V lost 1 base and J lost 4, with 9 bases in between. This CDR3 has 14 residues. Germline CDR1 and CDR2: SGHNT and YENEEA. For the CDR3, the DNA is TGTGCCAGCAGCTTAGGGGCGGGTGCAGATACGCAGTATTTT. It specifies CASSLGAGADTQYF. The complete variable domain, with remaining parts taken from reference TRBV11-3 and TRBJ2-3, reads EAGVVQSPRYKIIEKKQPVAFWCNPISGHNTLYWYLQNLGQGPELLIRYENEEAVDDSQLPKDRFSAERLKGVDSTLKIQPAELGDSAVYLCASSLGAGADTQYFGPGTRLTVL.

The chain combines TRBV4-1 with TRBJ2-3; 9 nucleotides agree with TRBD2. V shed 2 bases, J shed 4 bases, and the junction held 13 bases outside the gene matches. This CDR3 has 18 amino acids. From germline, CDR1 is MGHRA and CDR2 YSYEKL. The CDR3 reads CASSQSRGSGSRADTQYF. The DNA for the CDR3 is TGCGCCAGCAGCCAATCCCGCGGTAGCGGGAGTCGGGCAGATACGCAGTATTTT.

This chain links TRBV11-1 with TRBJ2-1, with 11 bases matching TRBD2. V dropped 2 bases and J dropped 6; count of bases not matched to a gene: 9. CDR1 is SGHAT, CDR2 FQDESV, per germline (reference sequence). The CDR3 consists of 17 residues. The CDR3 here is CASSLTRGLAETNEQFF. The CDR3 region has the DNA TGTGCCAGCAGCTTAACACGGGGACTAGCGGAGACCAATGAGCAGTTCTTC.

The V and J genes are TRBV5-8 and TRBJ2-7; 8 bases fit TRBD2. The germline V gene encodes CDR1 SGHTS and CDR2 YDEGEE. V was pared by 2 bases and J by 2 bases, with 9 bases of the junction left unmatched. The CDR3 has 16 amino acids. CDR3 nucleotides: TGTGCCAGCAGCTTTAAGCGGGGGCGAGTCCCCTACGAGCAGTACTTC. This translates into CASSFKRGRVPYEQYF.

The V and J genes are TRBV18 and TRBJ2-1; 8 bases fit TRBD2. This CDR3 is 19 amino acids long. The junction had 13 bases not matched to a gene; V was cut back by 1 base and J by 2 bases. The germline gives CDR1 KGHSH, CDR2 LQKENI. DNA of the CDR3: TGTGCCAGCTCACCACGGCCGCAAGGGATTAGCGGGACCTACAATGAGCAGTTCTTC. Its protein is CASSPRPQGISGTYNEQFF.

This chain joins TRBV18 and TRBJ2-4, with 8 bases fitting TRBD1. This CDR3 is built from 14 residues. Germline V gives CDR1 KGHSH, CDR2 LQKENI. Trimming removed 2 bases from V and 8 bases from J; junction bases left unmatched: 5. DNA of the CDR3: TGTGCCAGCTCACCAGGACAGGGACGCCACATTCAGTACTTC. Translating it yields CASSPGQGRHIQYF.

V is TRBV29-1 and J is TRBJ1-2, with unresolved D. This CDR3 is built from 14 residues. Looked up from germline, CDR1 is SQVTM and CDR2 is ANQGSEA. Trimming took 0 bases from V and 6 from J, leaving 14 bases between them. The DNA of the CDR3 is TGCAGCGTTGAAGATTTTCCGGGGATGGATGGCTACACCTTC. Protein: CSVEDFPGMDGYTF.

CDR3: CASSQVLQGVGNTIYF. The DNA of the CDR3 is TGCGCCAGCAGCCAAGTCCTGCAGGGGGTTGGGAACACCATATATTTT. The chain combines TRBV4-1 with TRBJ1-3; 7 bases map to TRBD1. Germline V gives CDR1 MGHRA, CDR2 YSYEKL. This CDR3 has 16 amino acids. V was clipped by 1 base and J by 7 bases; unmatched bases: 10.

The chain employs TRBV28 and TRBJ1-4; maybe TRBD1 (5 bases). Trimming pared 2 bases from V and 1 base from J, leaving 11 bases between. The CDR3 is 16 residues long. Germline V lookup: CDR1 MDHEN, CDR2 SYDVKM. The CDR3 DNA reads TGTGCCAGCAGTTTAGGCAGGGTGCTAACTAATGAAAAACTGTTTTTT. This translates into CASSLGRVLTNEKLFF.

The V and J genes are TRBV10-3 and TRBJ2-3; 10 nucleotides align to TRBD2. The CDR3 has 16 residues. V shed 8 bases and J 0 bases; nucleotides not matched to a gene: 8. Germline V lookup: CDR1 ENHRY, CDR2 SYGVKD. The CDR3 here is CAIAALAGASTDTQYF. Here the CDR3 DNA reads TGTGCCATCGCCGCTCTAGCGGGGGCTAGCACAGATACGCAGTATTTT.

The CDR3 sequence is CASSYGASNEKLFF. CDR3 sequence (DNA): TGTGCCAGCAGTTATGGGGCCTCTAATGAAAAACTGTTTTTT. The genes are TRBV27 and TRBJ1-4; D is possibly TRBD1 (5 bases). V lost 4 bases to trimming and J lost 3 bases, with 9 bases between them. The germline gives CDR1 MNHEY, CDR2 SMNVEV (reference sequence). CDR3 length: 14 residues.

This rearrangement joins TRBV19 to TRBJ2-7, with 7 bases aligning to TRBD1. CDR1 is LNHDA and CDR2 is SQIVND in the germline V gene (reference sequence). The V and J ends lost 6 bases and 0 bases, in that order; junction bases with no gene match: 2. This CDR3 comprises 13 residues. The CDR3 spells CASRTGSSYEQYF. In DNA, the CDR3 is TGTGCCAGTAGGACAGGGTCCTCCTACGAGCAGTACTTC.

V usage is TRBV15 and J usage is TRBJ2-1; TRBD1 is a possible D gene (6 bases). CDR1 is LNHNV and CDR2 is YYDKDF in the germline V gene (reference sequence). With 3 bases removed from V and 4 bases from J, the gap between germline ends came to 16 bases. The CDR3 runs to 16 residues. This chain's CDR3 is CATSSKKGQNYNEQFF. The CDR3 region has the DNA TGTGCCACCAGCAGCAAGAAGGGACAAAATTACAATGAGCAGTTCTTC.

The V gene is TRBV27, the J gene TRBJ2-7; 8 nucleotides line up with TRBD1. The germline V gene encodes CDR1 MNHEY and CDR2 SMNVEV (reference sequence). The junction had 7 bases not matched to a gene; V was cut back by 5 bases and J by 4 bases. This CDR3 comprises 14 residues. Here the CDR3 reads CASSPWDRYYEQYF. In DNA form, the CDR3 reads TGTGCCAGCAGTCCGTGGGACAGGTATTACGAGCAGTACTTC.

The rearrangement joins TRBV11-2 to TRBJ2-3, with 16 bases lining up with TRBD2. Germline CDR1 and CDR2: SGHAT and FQNNGV. V dropped 3 bases and J dropped 6; count of bases not matched to a gene: 3. The CDR3 length is 16 residues. The CDR3 region has the DNA TGTGCCAGCAGCTTGGGACTAGCGGGGGGGCTGGATACGCAGTATTTT. Translated, it gives CASSLGLAGGLDTQYF.

V and J are TRBV5-1 and TRBJ2-7; TRBD1 is a possible D gene (7 bases). The ends were cut back, 4 bases at V and 5 bases at J, with 19 bases in the middle. This CDR3 is built from 15 residues. Germline CDR1 and CDR2: SGHRS and YFSETQ. Here the CDR3 reads CASSTTAGTVNEQYF. CDR3 DNA: TGCGCCAGCAGCACCACCGCGGGGACAGTGAACGAGCAGTACTTC.

The CDR3 DNA follows: TGTGCCAGCTCACCAAAGCAGCAGGGCGGGCAGTACTTC. It specifies CASSPKQQGGQYF. The chain carries TRBV18 and TRBJ2-7, with a tentative D call TRBD1 (5 bases). V was trimmed by 2 bases and J by 9 bases, leaving 14 bases between them. Germline CDR1 and CDR2: KGHSH and LQKENI. The CDR3 is made up of 13 amino acids. Full variable domain (outside the CDR3, taken from reference TRBV18 and TRBJ2-7): NAGVMQNPRHLVRRRGQEARLRCSPMKGHSHVYWYRQLPEEGLKFMVYLQKENIIDESGMPKERFSAEFPKEGPSILRIQQVVRGDSAAYFCASSPKQQGGQYFGPGTRLTVT.

The chain carries TRBV28 and TRBJ2-1, with 7 positions matching TRBD1. Germline CDR1 MDHEN, CDR2 SYDVKM. This CDR3 region has 14 residues. J lost 3 bases, V lost 8 bases, and 7 bases had no gene match. CDR3 nucleotides: TGTGCCAGCCTCCGGGACAGAGACTACAATGAGCAGTTCTTC. Its translation: CASLRDRDYNEQFF.

This clone came up a few times. This chain connects TRBV27 to TRBJ2-7; 9 positions match TRBD2. There are 17 residues in the CDR3. The V segment lost 3 bases and the J segment 2 bases; nucleotides outside the gene matches: 11. The germline V gene encodes CDR1 MNHEY and CDR2 SMNVEV (reference sequence). The CDR3 is CASSFPSGGLYAYEQYF. For the CDR3, the DNA is TGTGCCAGCAGTTTCCCCAGCGGGGGGCTGTATGCCTACGAGCAGTACTTC.

In regard to this clone: A junction boundary mismatches the germline segment, possibly from a read error. The chain carries TRBV5-5 and TRBJ2-7, with 7 bases lining up with TRBD2. Germline values: CDR1 SGHKS, CDR2 YYEKEE (reference sequence). The CDR3 covers 12 residues. The CDR3 here is CASSLSGGGTHF. In DNA form, the CDR3 reads TGTGCCAGCAGCCTCAGTGGCGGGGGAACGCACTTC.